The rows below give T cell receptor beta chains drawn from one sample of a study of blood T cell repertoires in COVID-19. Some clones are missing from TCRdb's copy, which holds only in-frame ones; the method was immunoSEQ multiplex PCR. Among 30,000 or so clones listed, 80% to 90% were seen once. Source material: peripheral blood. These receptors were taken from a human donor in a cohort sampled during active COVID-19. Both conserved end residues are part of each CDR3. D genes are given only for firm matches. The size of a clone is reported for some rows only, either as once, few or many, or as a class for expanded clones.

cdr3_nt	cdr3_aa	v_call	j_call	clone_size	cdr3_length	d_call
TGTGCCAGCAGGCGACTAGCGGGGGCCACTCGCACAGATACGCAGTATTTT	CASRRLAGATRTDTQYF	TRBV6-6	TRBJ2-3	once	17	TRBD2
TGTGCCAGCAGCTTGCGCGGGGGGGCGTCCGAGCAGTACTTC	CASSLRGGASEQYF	TRBV13	TRBJ2-7	-	14	TRBD2
TGCAGCGTTGACCGGGGGACCCCTTACGAGCAGTACTTC	CSVDRGTPYEQYF	TRBV29-1	TRBJ2-7	-	13	-
TGCGCCAGCAGCTTGGAGGGACAGAGAGCCTACGAGCAGTACTTC	CASSLEGQRAYEQYF	TRBV5-1	TRBJ2-7	few	15	TRBD1
TGTGCCAGCAGTCGCGGGACTAGCGGTTACAATGAGCAGTTCTTC	CASSRGTSGYNEQFF	TRBV5-4	TRBJ2-1	-	15	TRBD2
TGTGCCAGCAGCCGGACAGGGTGGGTGACCCAGTACTTC	CASSRTGWVTQYF	TRBV5-4	TRBJ2-5	-	13	TRBD1
TGCGCCAGCAGCTTGGAGGGACAGGGGGCTCTTGGCTACACCTTC	CASSLEGQGALGYTF	TRBV5-1	TRBJ1-2	-	15	TRBD1
TGTGCCAGCAGCTCTCTCAGGGGAGAATGGGCCAAAAACATTCAGTACTTC	CASSSLRGEWAKNIQYF	TRBV13	TRBJ2-4	-	17	-
TGCGCCAGCAGCCAAGTGGGGGCTCGGGAAGCTTTCTTT	CASSQVGAREAFF	TRBV4-1	TRBJ1-1	-	13	-
TGCGCCAGCAGCTTGACAGGGGTTTTGGAGACCCAGTACTTC	CASSLTGVLETQYF	TRBV5-1	TRBJ2-5	-	14	TRBD1
TGTGCCAGCAGCTTCGGGACAGGACGCAATCAGCCCCAGCATTTT	CASSFGTGRNQPQHF	TRBV13	TRBJ1-5	-	15	TRBD1
TGTGCCAGCAGTGGGACAGGGGTTGAAAAACTGTTTTTT	CASSGTGVEKLFF	TRBV25-1	TRBJ1-4	-	13	TRBD1
TGTGCCAGCACCCCCGGCGGGGGAATTTACTCTGGAAACACCATATATTTT	CASTPGGGIYSGNTIYF	TRBV5-6	TRBJ1-3	once	17	-
TGTGCCAGTAACCTCTACAGGGGTTACAATGAGCAGTTCTTC	CASNLYRGYNEQFF	TRBV19	TRBJ2-1	-	14	TRBD1
TGCGCCAGCAGCTTACTCTCTACAGGAGACTATGGCTACACCTTC	CASSLLSTGDYGYTF	TRBV5-1	TRBJ1-2	-	15	-
TGTGCCAGCAGTACGGGACCAGGACAGTCCTACAATGAGCAGTTCTTC	CASSTGPGQSYNEQFF	TRBV6-2/TRBV6-3	TRBJ2-1	-	16	-
TGCGCCAGCAGCCAACGGGACAGTGCTAACTATGGCTACACCTTC	CASSQRDSANYGYTF	TRBV4-1	TRBJ1-2	-	15	TRBD1
TGTGCACCCGGTTACCGATTCCGCACAGATACGCAGTATTTT	CAPGYRFRTDTQYF	TRBV12-2	TRBJ2-3	-	14	-
TGCGCCAGCAAGGAGGACTCCTACGAGCAGTACTTC	CASKEDSYEQYF	TRBV5-1	TRBJ2-7	once	12	-
TGTGCCAGCAGCCCACGACAGTTCACAGATACGCAGTATTTT	CASSPRQFTDTQYF	TRBV11-2	TRBJ2-3	-	14	-
TGTGCCAGCAGCTTGGTGTCGACAGGGGGAAGTTCACCCCTCCACTTT	CASSLVSTGGSSPLHF	TRBV5-5	TRBJ1-6	-	16	TRBD1
TGCGCCAGCAGCTCCGGACAGGGGACCTACGAGCAGTACTTC	CASSSGQGTYEQYF	TRBV5-1	TRBJ2-7	-	14	TRBD1
TGTGCCAGCCTCGATGCGGGGTCTAGCTCCTACGAGCAGTACTTC	CASLDAGSSSYEQYF	TRBV6-6	TRBJ2-7	-	15	-
TGTGCCAGTAGTACTGGGACAGGGGGCGACTATGGCTACACCTTC	CASSTGTGGDYGYTF	TRBV19	TRBJ1-2	once	15	TRBD1
TGTGCCAGCAGTGAATCCGACAGGGGCAATTCACCCCTCCACTTT	CASSESDRGNSPLHF	TRBV25-1	TRBJ1-6	-	15	TRBD1
TGTGCCAGCAGCCAAGTCCTAGGACAGGGGGCGTCTGGCTATGGCTACACCTTC	CASSQVLGQGASGYGYTF	TRBV3-1/TRBV3-2	TRBJ1-2	-	18	TRBD1
TGTGCCAGCAGCTTAGCTAGAGAGACCCAGTACTTC	CASSLARETQYF	TRBV7-9	TRBJ2-5	-	12	-
TGCGCCTTAGGCAGGGGAGACTACGAGCAGTACTTC	CALGRGDYEQYF	TRBV10-1	TRBJ2-7	-	12	-
TGCGCCAGCAGCCTACGGACAGGTGGGAACACTGAAGCTTTCTTT	CASSLRTGGNTEAFF	TRBV5-1	TRBJ1-1	-	15	TRBD1
TGTGCCAGCAGCCGGCGGGGGGCCATCTACGAGCAGTACTTC	CASSRRGAIYEQYF	TRBV3-1/TRBV3-2	TRBJ2-7	-	14	TRBD2
TGCAGCGCCGGGGGTGGCCAGGGAAATGAAAAACTGTTTTTT	CSAGGGQGNEKLFF	TRBV29-1	TRBJ1-4	-	14	-
TGCGCCAGCAGCTTAACAGGGGATCTTAGCAATCAGCCCCAGCATTTT	CASSLTGDLSNQPQHF	TRBV5-1	TRBJ1-5	-	16	TRBD1
TGTGCCAGCAGCCAAGTCGGAAGACAGGGGGCAGGAACTGAAGCTTTCTTT	CASSQVGRQGAGTEAFF	TRBV3-1/TRBV3-2	TRBJ1-1	few	17	TRBD1
TGTGCCAGCACCTCTTCCGGGGGACCTAATGGCTACACCTTC	CASTSSGGPNGYTF	TRBV3-1/TRBV3-2	TRBJ1-2	-	14	-
TGTGCCAGCAGCTTATTGGGGATGGCGGGAGAGACCCAGTACTTC	CASSLLGMAGETQYF	TRBV7-3	TRBJ2-5	-	15	-
TGTGCCAGCAGCCAAGTTCGAAGTGGCGGGCCCATCTCCTACGAGCAGTACTTC	CASSQVRSGGPISYEQYF	TRBV3-1/TRBV3-2	TRBJ2-7	-	18	-
TGTGCCAGCCGAGCGGGGGGGAGCAACGAGCAGTACTTC	CASRAGGSNEQYF	TRBV2	TRBJ2-7	-	13	TRBD2
TGTGCCAGCAGCCCCGGGACAGCGCTCTTGACCCAGTACTTC	CASSPGTALLTQYF	TRBV7-8	TRBJ2-5	-	14	TRBD1
TGTGCCAGCAGCCCAGACAGGGTCCAAAAGCCCCAGCATTTT	CASSPDRVQKPQHF	TRBV7-9	TRBJ1-5	-	14	TRBD1
TGTGCCAGCAAGGTCGGGGAGTCCTACAATGAGCAGTTCTTC	CASKVGESYNEQFF	TRBV6-4	TRBJ2-1	-	14	-
TGTGCCAGCAGCGTAGCCGGGGTCGGGGGTCCTAATGAAAAACTGTTTTTT	CASSVAGVGGPNEKLFF	TRBV9	TRBJ1-4	-	17	-
TGCAGCGTTGAAGTTAGCGGGGGGTATGGCTACACCTTC	CSVEVSGGYGYTF	TRBV29-1	TRBJ1-2	-	13	-
TGTGCCAGCAGCCCTGAGACAAATAATTCACCCCTCCACTTT	CASSPETNNSPLHF	TRBV5-4	TRBJ1-6	-	14	-
TGTGCCAGCAGCTCTAGCGGGGCCCGCACCGGGGAGCTGTTTTTT	CASSSSGARTGELFF	TRBV7-8	TRBJ2-2	-	15	TRBD2
TGTGCCAGCAATAGAGACAGGGACTACGAGCAGTACTTC	CASNRDRDYEQYF	TRBV2	TRBJ2-7	-	13	TRBD1
TGTGCCAGCAGTCCCAAGAGGCGGGCCTCGAACTCCTACGAGCAGTACTTC	CASSPKRRASNSYEQYF	TRBV27	TRBJ2-7	few	17	-
TGTGCCAGCAGCAACCTAGAAGTCAATCAGCAGTACTTC	CASSNLEVNQQYF	TRBV12-3/TRBV12-4	TRBJ2-7	once	13	-
TGTGCCAGCAGTTACTCGATCTATCCGGGGGAGGGAGAAGTATACGAGCAGTACTTC	CASSYSIYPGEGEVYEQYF	TRBV6-2/TRBV6-3	TRBJ2-7	-	19	TRBD2
TGCAGTGCTAGTCAGACAAGCTCCTATAATTCACCCCTCCACTTT	CSASQTSSYNSPLHF	TRBV20-1	TRBJ1-6	-	15	-
TGTGCCAGCAGCTTAGACAGGGGGTTCGCCTCACCCCTCCACTTT	CASSLDRGFASPLHF	TRBV7-8	TRBJ1-6	-	15	TRBD1
TGTGCCATCAGTGATAACGAGTTAAGGAACACTGAAGCTTTCTTT	CAISDNELRNTEAFF	TRBV10-3	TRBJ1-1	-	15	-